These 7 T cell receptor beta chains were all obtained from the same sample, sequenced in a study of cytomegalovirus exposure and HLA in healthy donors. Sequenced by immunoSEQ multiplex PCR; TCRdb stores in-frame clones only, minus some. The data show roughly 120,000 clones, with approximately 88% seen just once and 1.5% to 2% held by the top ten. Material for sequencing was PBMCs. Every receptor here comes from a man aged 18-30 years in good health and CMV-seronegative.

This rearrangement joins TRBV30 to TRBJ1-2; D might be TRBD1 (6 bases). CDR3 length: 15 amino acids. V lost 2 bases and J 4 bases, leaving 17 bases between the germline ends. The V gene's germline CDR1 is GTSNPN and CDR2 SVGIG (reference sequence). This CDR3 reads CAWSPMAGETYGYTF. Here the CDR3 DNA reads TGTGCCTGGAGTCCAATGGCAGGGGAGACCTATGGCTACACCTTC.

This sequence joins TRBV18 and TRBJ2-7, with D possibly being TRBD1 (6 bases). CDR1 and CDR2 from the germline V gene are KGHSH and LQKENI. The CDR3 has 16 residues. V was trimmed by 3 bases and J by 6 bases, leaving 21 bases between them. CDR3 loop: CASSPRQDLLGSEQYF. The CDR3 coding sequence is TGTGCCAGCTCACCGAGACAGGATCTTCTAGGGAGCGAGCAGTACTTC.

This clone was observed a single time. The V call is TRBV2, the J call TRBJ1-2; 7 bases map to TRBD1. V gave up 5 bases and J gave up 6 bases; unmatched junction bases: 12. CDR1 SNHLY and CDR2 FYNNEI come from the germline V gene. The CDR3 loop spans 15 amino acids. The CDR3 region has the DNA TGTGCCAGCAGTTTCCGTGACAGGGATCAAGATGGCTACACCTTC. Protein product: CASSFRDRDQDGYTF.

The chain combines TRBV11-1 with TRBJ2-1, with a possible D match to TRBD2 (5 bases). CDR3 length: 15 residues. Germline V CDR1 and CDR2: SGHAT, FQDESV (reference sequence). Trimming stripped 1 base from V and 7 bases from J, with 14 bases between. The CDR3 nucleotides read TGTGCCAGCAGCTTAGGGGAGCTTCTAACTAATGAGCAGTTCTTC. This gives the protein CASSLGELLTNEQFF.

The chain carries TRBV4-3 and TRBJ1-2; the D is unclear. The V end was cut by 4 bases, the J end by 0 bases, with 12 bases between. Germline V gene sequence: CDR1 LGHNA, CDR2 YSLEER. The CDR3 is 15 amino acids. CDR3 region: CASSPSARANYGYTF. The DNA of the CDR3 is TGCGCCAGCAGCCCCTCAGCGAGAGCTAACTATGGCTACACCTTC.

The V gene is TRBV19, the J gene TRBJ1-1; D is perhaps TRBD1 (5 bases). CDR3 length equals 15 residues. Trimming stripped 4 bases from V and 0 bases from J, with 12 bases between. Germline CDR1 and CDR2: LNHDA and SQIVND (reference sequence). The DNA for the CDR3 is TGTGCCAGTAGTAGTCCGGGGGGAGTGAACACTGAAGCTTTCTTT. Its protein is CASSSPGGVNTEAFF.

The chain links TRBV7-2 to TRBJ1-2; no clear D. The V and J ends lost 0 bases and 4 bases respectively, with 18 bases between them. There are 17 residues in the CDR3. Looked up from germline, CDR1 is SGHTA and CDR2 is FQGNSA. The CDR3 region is CASSLAGRSPLSYGYTF. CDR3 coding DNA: TGTGCCAGCAGCTTAGCTGGGCGATCCCCCTTGTCCTATGGCTACACCTTC.